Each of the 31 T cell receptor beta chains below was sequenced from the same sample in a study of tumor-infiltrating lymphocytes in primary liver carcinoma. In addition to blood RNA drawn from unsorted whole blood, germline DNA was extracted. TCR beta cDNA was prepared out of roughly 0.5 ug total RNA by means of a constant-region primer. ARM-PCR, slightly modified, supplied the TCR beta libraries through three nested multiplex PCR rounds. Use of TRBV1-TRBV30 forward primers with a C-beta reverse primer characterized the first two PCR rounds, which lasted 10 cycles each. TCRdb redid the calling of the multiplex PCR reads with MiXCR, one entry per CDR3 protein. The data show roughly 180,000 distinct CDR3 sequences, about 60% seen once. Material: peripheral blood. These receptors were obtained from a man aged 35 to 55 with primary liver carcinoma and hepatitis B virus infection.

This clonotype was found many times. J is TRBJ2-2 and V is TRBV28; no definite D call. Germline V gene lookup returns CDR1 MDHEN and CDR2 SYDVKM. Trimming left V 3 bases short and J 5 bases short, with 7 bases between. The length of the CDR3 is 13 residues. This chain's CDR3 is CASSLAQTGELFF. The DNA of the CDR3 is TGTGCCAGCAGTTTGGCACAAACCGGGGAGCTGTTTTTT.

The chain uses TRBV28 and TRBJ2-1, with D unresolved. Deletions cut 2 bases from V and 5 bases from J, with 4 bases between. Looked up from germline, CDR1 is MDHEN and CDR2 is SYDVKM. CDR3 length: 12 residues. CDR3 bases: TGTGCCAGCAGTTTAAGGGACAATGAGCAGTTCTTC. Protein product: CASSLRDNEQFF.

CDR3 sequence (DNA): TGTGCCAGCAGTTTAACAGGGGGGAGCCACGAGCAGTACTTC. The encoded protein is CASSLTGGSHEQYF. This chain connects TRBV12-3 or TRBV12-4 to TRBJ2-7; 8 bases match TRBD1. V shed 2 bases, J shed 5 bases, and the junction held 5 bases outside the gene matches. The CDR3 contains 14 residues.

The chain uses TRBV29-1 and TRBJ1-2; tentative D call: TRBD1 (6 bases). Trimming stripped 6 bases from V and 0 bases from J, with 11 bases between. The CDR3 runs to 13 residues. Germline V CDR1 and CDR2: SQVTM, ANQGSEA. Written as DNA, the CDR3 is TGCAGCGTCATGGACAGTACTAACTATGGCTACACCTTC. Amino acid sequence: CSVMDSTNYGYTF.

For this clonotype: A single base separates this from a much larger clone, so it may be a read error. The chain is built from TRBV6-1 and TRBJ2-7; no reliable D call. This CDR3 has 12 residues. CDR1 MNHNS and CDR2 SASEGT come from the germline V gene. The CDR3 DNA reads TGTGCCAGCAGGGAGACCGTCTACGAGCACTACTTC. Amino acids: CASRETVYEHYF.

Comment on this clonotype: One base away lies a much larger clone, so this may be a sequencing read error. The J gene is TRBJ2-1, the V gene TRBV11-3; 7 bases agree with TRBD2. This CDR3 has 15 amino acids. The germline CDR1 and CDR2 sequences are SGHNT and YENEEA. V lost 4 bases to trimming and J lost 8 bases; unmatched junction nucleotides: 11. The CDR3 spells CASSSRTSGDDEQFF. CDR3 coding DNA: TGTGCCAGCAGCTCCAGGACTAGTGGGGACGATGAGCAGTTCTTC.

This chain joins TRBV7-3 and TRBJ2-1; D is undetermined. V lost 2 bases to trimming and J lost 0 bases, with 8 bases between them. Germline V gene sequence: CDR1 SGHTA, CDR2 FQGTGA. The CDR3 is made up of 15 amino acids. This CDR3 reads CASSLAVSSYNEQFF. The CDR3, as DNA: TGTGCCAGCAGCTTAGCAGTGAGCTCCTACAATGAGCAGTTCTTC.

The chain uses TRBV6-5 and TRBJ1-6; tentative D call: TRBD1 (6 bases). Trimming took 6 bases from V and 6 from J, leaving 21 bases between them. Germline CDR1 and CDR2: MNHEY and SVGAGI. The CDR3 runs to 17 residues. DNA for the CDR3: TGTGCCAGCAGCCCCACCCCCGGTACAGGGTTTAATTCACCCCTCCACTTT. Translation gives CASSPTPGTGFNSPLHF.

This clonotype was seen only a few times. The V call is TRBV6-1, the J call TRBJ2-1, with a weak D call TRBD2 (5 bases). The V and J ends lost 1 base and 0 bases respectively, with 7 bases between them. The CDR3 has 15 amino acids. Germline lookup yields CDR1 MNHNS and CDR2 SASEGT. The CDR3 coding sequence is TGTGCCAGCAGTGAAGTGAGCGGCTCCTACAATGAGCAGTTCTTC. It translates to CASSEVSGSYNEQFF.

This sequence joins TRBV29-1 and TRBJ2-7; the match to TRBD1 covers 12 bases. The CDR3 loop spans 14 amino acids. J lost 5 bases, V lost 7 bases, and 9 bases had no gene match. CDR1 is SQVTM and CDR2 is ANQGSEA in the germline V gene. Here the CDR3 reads CSAAGQGAGDEQYF. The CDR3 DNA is TGCAGCGCCGCGGGACAGGGGGCTGGCGACGAGCAGTACTTC.

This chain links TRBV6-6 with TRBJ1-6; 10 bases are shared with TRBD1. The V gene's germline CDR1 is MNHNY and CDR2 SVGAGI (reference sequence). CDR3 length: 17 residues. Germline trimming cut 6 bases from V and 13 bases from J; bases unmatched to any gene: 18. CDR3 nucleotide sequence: TGTGCCAGCAGCTCAAATCGAGGGACAGGGGTTATGGGGCCCCTCCACTTT. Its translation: CASSSNRGTGVMGPLHF.

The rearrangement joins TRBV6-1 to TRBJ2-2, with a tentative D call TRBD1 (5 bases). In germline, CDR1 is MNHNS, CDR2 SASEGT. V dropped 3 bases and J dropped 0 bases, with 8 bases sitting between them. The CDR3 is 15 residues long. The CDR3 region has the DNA TGTGCCAGCAGTGAGGGCAGGGCGAACACCGGGGAGCTGTTTTTT. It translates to CASSEGRANTGELFF.

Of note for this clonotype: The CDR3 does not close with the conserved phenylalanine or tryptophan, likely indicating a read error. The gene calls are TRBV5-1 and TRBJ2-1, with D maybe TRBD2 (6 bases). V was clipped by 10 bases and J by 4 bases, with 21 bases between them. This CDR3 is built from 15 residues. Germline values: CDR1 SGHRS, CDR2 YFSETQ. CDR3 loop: CASALASVEYNEQFL. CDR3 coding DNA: TGCGCCTCCGCCCTGGCTAGCGTGGAGTACAATGAGCAGTTCCTC.

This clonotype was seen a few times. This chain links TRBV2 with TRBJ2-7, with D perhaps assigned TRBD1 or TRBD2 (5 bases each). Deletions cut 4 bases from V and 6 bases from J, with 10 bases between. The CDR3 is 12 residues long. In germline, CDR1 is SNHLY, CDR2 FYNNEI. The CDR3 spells CASSVRGGEQYF. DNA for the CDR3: TGTGCCAGCAGTGTCCGGGGCGGCGAGCAGTACTTC.

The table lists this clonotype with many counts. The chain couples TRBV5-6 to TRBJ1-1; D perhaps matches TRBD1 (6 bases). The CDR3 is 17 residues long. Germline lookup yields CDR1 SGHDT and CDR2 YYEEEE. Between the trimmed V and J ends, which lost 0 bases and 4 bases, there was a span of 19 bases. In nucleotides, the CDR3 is TGTGCCAGCAGCTTGGATAGTACGAGAAGGGGGGCCACTGAAGCTTTCTTT. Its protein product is CASSLDSTRRGATEAFF.

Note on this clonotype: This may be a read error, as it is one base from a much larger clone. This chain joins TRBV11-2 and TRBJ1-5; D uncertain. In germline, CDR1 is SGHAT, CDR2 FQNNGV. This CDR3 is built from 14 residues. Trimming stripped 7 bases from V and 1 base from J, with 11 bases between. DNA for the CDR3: TGTGCCAGCAACCCACCGGAAAGCAATCAGCCCCAGCATTTT. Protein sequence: CASNPPESNQPQHF. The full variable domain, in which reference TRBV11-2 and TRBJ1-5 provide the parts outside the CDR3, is EAGVAQSPRYKIIEKRQSVAFWCNPISGHATLYWYQQILGQGPKLLIQFQNNGVVDDSQLPKDRFSAERLKGVDSTLKIQPAKLEDSAVYLCASNPPESNQPQHFGDGTRLSIL.

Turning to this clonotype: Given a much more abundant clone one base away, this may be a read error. This CDR3 reads CAITAVEVGEQFF. As DNA, the CDR3 is TGTGCCATCACGGCCGTGGAAGTCGGTGAGCAGTTCTTC. This chain links TRBV10-3 with TRBJ2-1; D remains ambiguous. Germline loops: CDR1 ENHRY, CDR2 SYGVKD. Trimming removed 7 bases at V and 9 bases at J, with 16 bases between. This CDR3 is built from 13 residues.

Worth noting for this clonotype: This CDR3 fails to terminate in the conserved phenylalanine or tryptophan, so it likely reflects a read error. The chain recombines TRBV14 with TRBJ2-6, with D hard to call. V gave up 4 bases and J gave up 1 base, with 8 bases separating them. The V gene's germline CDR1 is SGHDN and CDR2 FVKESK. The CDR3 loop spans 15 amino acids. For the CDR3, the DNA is TGTGCCAGCAGCCGTTACAGATCTGGGGCCAACGTCCTGACTTCC. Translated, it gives CASSRYRSGANVLTS.

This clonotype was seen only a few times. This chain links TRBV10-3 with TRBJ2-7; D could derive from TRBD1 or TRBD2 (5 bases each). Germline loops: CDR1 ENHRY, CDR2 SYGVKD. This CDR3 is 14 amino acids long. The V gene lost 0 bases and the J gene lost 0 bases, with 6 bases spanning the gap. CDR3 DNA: TGTGCCATCAGTGAGTCAGGGACCTCCTACGAGCAGTACTTC. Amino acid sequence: CAISESGTSYEQYF.

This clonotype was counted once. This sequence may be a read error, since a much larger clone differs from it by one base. The CDR3 reads CASSLDRRTYGCTF. CDR3 in DNA: TGTGCCAGCAGTTTGGATAGACGGACCTATGGCTGCACCTTC. The genes are TRBV12-3 or TRBV12-4 and TRBJ1-2, with no clear D. The CDR3 totals 14 residues.

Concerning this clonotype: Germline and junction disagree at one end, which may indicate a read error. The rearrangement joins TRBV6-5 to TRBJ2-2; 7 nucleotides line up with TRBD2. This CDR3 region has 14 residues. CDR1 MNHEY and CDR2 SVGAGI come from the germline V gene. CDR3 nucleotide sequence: TGTGACAGCGCGGATGGGGGGGTCACCGGGGAGCTGTTTTTT. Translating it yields CDSADGGVTGELFF.

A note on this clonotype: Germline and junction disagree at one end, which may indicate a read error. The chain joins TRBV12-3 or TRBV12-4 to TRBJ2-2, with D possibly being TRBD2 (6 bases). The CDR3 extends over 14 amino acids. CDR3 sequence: CASSLGGNTGELSF. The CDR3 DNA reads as TGTGCCAGCAGTTTGGGGGGTAACACCGGGGAGCTGTCTTTT.

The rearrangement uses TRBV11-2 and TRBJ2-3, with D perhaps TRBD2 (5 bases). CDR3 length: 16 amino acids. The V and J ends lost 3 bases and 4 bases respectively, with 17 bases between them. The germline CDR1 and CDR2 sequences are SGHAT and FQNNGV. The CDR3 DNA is TGTGCCAGCAGCTTCTCCGGGAATAGCCTCGCAGATACGCAGTATTTT. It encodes CASSFSGNSLADTQYF.

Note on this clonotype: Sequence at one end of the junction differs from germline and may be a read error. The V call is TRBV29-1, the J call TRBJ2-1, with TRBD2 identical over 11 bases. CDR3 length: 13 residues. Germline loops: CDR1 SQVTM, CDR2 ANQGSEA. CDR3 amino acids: CSVGLAGQCEQLF. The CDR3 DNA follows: TGCAGCGTTGGACTAGCGGGACAGTGTGAGCAGCTCTTC.

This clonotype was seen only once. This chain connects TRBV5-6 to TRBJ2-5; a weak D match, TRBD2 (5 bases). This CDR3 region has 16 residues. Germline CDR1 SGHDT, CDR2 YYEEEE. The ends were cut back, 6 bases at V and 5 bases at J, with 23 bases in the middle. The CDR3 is CASTPPRVSPHETQYF. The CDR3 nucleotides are TGTGCCAGCACTCCCCCGCGGGTTTCCCCTCATGAGACCCAGTACTTC.

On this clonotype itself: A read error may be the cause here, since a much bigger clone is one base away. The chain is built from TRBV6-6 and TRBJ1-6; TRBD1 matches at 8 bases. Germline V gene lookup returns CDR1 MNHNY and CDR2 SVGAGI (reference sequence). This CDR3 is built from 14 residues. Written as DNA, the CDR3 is TGTGCCAGCAGCTCGACAGGGGAGTTTCAACCCATCCACTTT. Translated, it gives CASSSTGEFQPIHF.

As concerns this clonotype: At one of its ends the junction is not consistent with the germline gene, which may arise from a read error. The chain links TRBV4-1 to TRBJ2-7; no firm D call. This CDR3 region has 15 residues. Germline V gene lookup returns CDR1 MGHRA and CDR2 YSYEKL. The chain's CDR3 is CASSPGPLTPYEQYF. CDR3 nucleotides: TGCGCCAGTAGCCCCGGCCCTTTGACCCCCTACGAGCAGTACTTC.

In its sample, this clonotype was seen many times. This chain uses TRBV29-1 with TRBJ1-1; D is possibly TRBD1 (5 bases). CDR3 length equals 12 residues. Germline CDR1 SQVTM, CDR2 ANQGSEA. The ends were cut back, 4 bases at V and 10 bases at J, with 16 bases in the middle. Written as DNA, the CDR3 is TGCAGCGTTGTGGGACTCAGGAGCGCAGCTTTCTTT. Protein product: CSVVGLRSAAFF. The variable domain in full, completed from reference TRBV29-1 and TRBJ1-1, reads SAVISQKPSRDICQRGTSLTIQCQVDSQVTMMFWYRQQPGQSLTLIATANQGSEATYESGFVIDKFPISRPNLTFSTLTVSNMSPEDSSIYLCSVVGLRSAAFFGQGTRLTVV.

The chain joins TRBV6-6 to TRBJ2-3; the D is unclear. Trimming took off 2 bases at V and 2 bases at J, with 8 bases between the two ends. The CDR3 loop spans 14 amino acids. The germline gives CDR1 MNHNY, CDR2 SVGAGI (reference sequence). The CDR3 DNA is TGTGCCAGCAGTTACGACTGGGCCACAGATACGCAGTATTTT. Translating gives CASSYDWATDTQYF.

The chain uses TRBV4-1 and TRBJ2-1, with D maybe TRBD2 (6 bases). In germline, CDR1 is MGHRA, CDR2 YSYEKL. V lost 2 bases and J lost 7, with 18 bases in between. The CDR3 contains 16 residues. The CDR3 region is CASSQTPGERWNEQFF. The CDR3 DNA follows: TGCGCCAGCAGCCAAACACCGGGAGAAAGGTGGAATGAGCAGTTCTTC.

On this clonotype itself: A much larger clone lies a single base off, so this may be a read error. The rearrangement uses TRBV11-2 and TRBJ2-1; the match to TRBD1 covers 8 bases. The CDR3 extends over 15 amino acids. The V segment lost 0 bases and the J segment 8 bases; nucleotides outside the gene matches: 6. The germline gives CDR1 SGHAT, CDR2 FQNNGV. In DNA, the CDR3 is TGTGCCAGCAGCTTAGAGAGACAGGGGATCGATGAGCAGTTCTTC. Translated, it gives CASSLERQGIDEQFF.